This TCR beta chain appears in the sequencing data of a study of cytomegalovirus exposure and HLA in healthy donors. General study results and limits: Highly shared sequence variants in one cluster were likely a sequencing artifact. Upon later analysis, TCR association rates were observed to vary by HLA locus, being highest for DRB1 and lowest for HLA-C. Presence/absence results assume similar sequencing depth per donor, which may not hold.

The CDR3 loop spans 14 amino acids. Germline assignment: CDR1 GTSNPN and CDR2 SVGIG (reference sequence). Trimming shortened V by 0 bases and J by 4 bases, and 10 bases separated the two germline ends. With respect to this clone: The antigen remains undetermined.

PCR involved 60 Vbeta and 13 Jbeta primers. Sequencing was performed with immunoSEQ multiplex PCR; in TCRdb, only in-frame clones are kept and a portion is missing. In total, the table holds some 75,000 clones. The chain joins TRBV30 to TRBJ1-5; D ambiguous. The receptor comes from a boy aged 10-17 years in good health and CMV-seronegative. Specimen: PBMCs. The CDR3 coding sequence is TGTGCCTGGAGTGTACAGCAGCTTAATCAGCCCCAGCATTTT. This encodes CAWSVQQLNQPQHF.